This TCR beta chain was captured by sequencing in a study of blood T cells in healthy people across ages. Study results and limitations: In these data, TCR beta diversity tracked strongly with naive T cell percentage. The CMV status of each donor remained undetermined, and this could have confounded shifts in expanded clonotypes.

This clonotype was found a few times. Its antigen is still unknown. Alongside a J-beta primer mix, a sample-barcoded 5' primer served in a second PCR lasting about 7 to 11 cycles. Researchers report that each sample yielded at least 3 million CDR3-containing paired-end reads. Via MiXCR, TCRdb re-called the 5' RACE reads, giving one row per CDR3 protein. The sample yields 850,000 to 1,300,000 distinct CDR3 sequences, 35% to 55% seen once. Deletions cut 5 bases from V and 2 bases from J, with 13 bases between. Per the germline V gene, CDR1 is SGHAT and CDR2 is FQNNGV. CDR3 size: 15 residues. The receptor was isolated from a woman aged 55-69 years in good health. The sequenced sample consisted of blood. This sequence joins TRBV11-2 and TRBJ2-4; perhaps TRBD1 as D (6 bases). CDR3 sequence reads: CASSHHRATKNIQYF. The CDR3 DNA sequence: TGTGCCAGCAGCCACCACAGGGCGACCAAAAACATTCAGTACTTC.